Shown below are 26 T cell receptor beta chains from a single sample sequenced in a study of shared clonotypes between healthy human individuals. Some clones are missing from TCRdb's copy, which holds only in-frame ones; the method was immunoSEQ multiplex PCR. The data show over 2 million clones, with approximately 95% seen just once and 0.1% to 0.15% held by the top ten. Sample: naive CD4+ T cells sorted from blood. The subset denotes: CD45RA+ positively selected. The source of these receptors is a man aged 18-30 years in good health.

The V call is TRBV5-1, the J call TRBJ2-2, with a tentative D call TRBD2 (5 bases). The V gene's germline CDR1 is SGHRS and CDR2 YFSETQ. The CDR3 runs to 16 residues. V gave up 0 bases and J gave up 3 bases, with 12 bases separating them. This chain's CDR3 is CASSLDPGWDTGELFF. The CDR3 DNA reads as TGCGCCAGCAGCTTGGATCCGGGGTGGGACACCGGGGAGCTGTTTTTT.

The chain has TRBV5-4 and TRBJ2-5; TRBD2 aligns across 12 bases. The CDR3 consists of 15 residues. CDR1 and CDR2 (germline): SGHNT, YYREEE (reference sequence). The V and J ends lost 4 bases and 5 bases, in that order; junction bases with no gene match: 6. CDR3 nucleotide sequence: TGTGCCAGCAGCGCGCGACTAGCGGGAGTTGAGACCCAGTACTTC. It specifies CASSARLAGVETQYF.

The rearrangement uses TRBV7-9 and TRBJ2-7, with D unclear. In germline, CDR1 is SEHNR, CDR2 FQNEAQ (reference sequence). This CDR3 has 14 residues. Trimming pared 2 bases from V and 5 bases from J, leaving 13 bases between. The DNA for the CDR3 is TGTGCCAGCAGCTTATCGGTGGTGTCAGACGAGCAGTACTTC. Its translation is CASSLSVVSDEQYF.

The chain is built from TRBV5-4 and TRBJ2-2; TRBD1 is a possible D gene (6 bases). Germline CDR1 and CDR2: SGHNT and YYREEE (reference sequence). V was cut by 5 bases and J by 6 bases, with 11 bases left in between. The CDR3 runs 13 residues. CDR3 sequence reads: CASSFGQPGELFF. The CDR3 nucleotides are TGTGCCAGCAGTTTTGGACAGCCCGGGGAGCTGTTTTTT. The full variable domain, its missing parts supplied by reference TRBV5-4 and TRBJ2-2, is ETGVTQSPTHLIKTRGQQVTLRCSSQSGHNTVSWYQQALGQGPQFIFQYYREEENGRGNFPPRFSGLQFPNYSSELNVNALELDDSALYLCASSFGQPGELFFGEGSRLTVL.

This rearrangement joins TRBV23-1 to TRBJ2-4; 8 bases are shared with TRBD1. TRBV23-1 is filed as an ORF, its function uncertain. CDR3 length: 15 amino acids. After removal of 2 bases from V and 6 bases from J, the junction contained 6 bases not matched to a gene. The CDR3 sequence is CASSQPGTGRNIQYF. DNA for the CDR3: TGCGCCAGCAGTCAACCCGGGACAGGAAGAAACATTCAGTACTTC.

V and J are TRBV7-2 and TRBJ2-7; D remains ambiguous. Trimming pared 5 bases from V and 2 bases from J, leaving 13 bases between. Germline CDR1 and CDR2: SGHTA and FQGNSA. This CDR3 contains 14 residues. For the CDR3, the DNA is TGTGCCAGCAGCATCTCAGTCGGACCCTACGAGCAGTACTTC. It is translated as CASSISVGPYEQYF.

V usage is TRBV5-6 and J usage is TRBJ1-6, with TRBD1 matching over 11 bases. The CDR3 is 16 amino acids. V shed 4 bases and J 6 bases; nucleotides not matched to a gene: 6. CDR1 and CDR2 (germline): SGHDT, YYEEEE. CDR3 loop: CASSGGQGAINSPLHF. CDR3 DNA: TGTGCCAGCAGCGGTGGACAGGGGGCGATTAATTCACCCCTCCACTTT.

V is TRBV11-2 and J is TRBJ2-2; maybe TRBD2 (6 bases). Per the germline V gene, CDR1 is SGHAT and CDR2 is FQNNGV. V dropped 2 bases and J dropped 4 bases, with 14 bases sitting between them. The CDR3 is 16 residues long. CDR3: CASSLSGRRSTGELFF. The CDR3 DNA reads TGTGCCAGCAGCTTATCCGGGAGAAGGTCCACCGGGGAGCTGTTTTTT.

The chain employs TRBV28 and TRBJ2-1; TRBD2 matches at 12 bases. V dropped 6 bases and J dropped 4; count of bases not matched to a gene: 7. This CDR3 is built from 16 residues. Germline CDR1 reads MDHEN; CDR2 reads SYDVKM. In DNA form, the CDR3 reads TGTGCCAGCAGCCGAAGAGGGACTAGCGGGTACAATGAGCAGTTCTTC. This translates into CASSRRGTSGYNEQFF. Full variable domain (remainder filled in from reference TRBV28 and TRBJ2-1): DVKVTQSSRYLVKRTGEKVFLECVQDMDHENMFWYRQDPGLGLRLIYFSYDVKMKEKGDIPEGYSVSREKKERFSLILESASTNQTSMYLCASSRRGTSGYNEQFFGPGTRLTVL.

This sequence joins TRBV5-1 and TRBJ2-1; 7 bases fit TRBD1. From germline, CDR1 is SGHRS and CDR2 YFSETQ. The CDR3 is 15 residues long. The trim removed 3 bases at V and 2 bases at J, leaving 5 bases unmatched. CDR3 DNA sequence: TGCGCCAGCAGCTCTTCGACAGGGACCTACAATGAGCAGTTCTTC. It is translated as CASSSSTGTYNEQFF.

The chain has TRBV7-9 and TRBJ2-7; 7 bases map to TRBD2. The CDR3 runs to 18 residues. Germline loops: CDR1 SEHNR, CDR2 FQNEAQ (reference sequence). V was pared by 2 bases and J by 3 bases, with 16 bases of the junction left unmatched. CDR3 nucleotide sequence: TGTGCCAGCAGCTTATACCCCATCGGGGGGAGGGTGGGCTACGAGCAGTACTTC. It translates to CASSLYPIGGRVGYEQYF.

This clone has just one count. The chain links TRBV6-5 to TRBJ2-7; the D is unclear. Trimming removed 5 bases from V and 3 bases from J, with 8 bases in between. The V gene's germline CDR1 is MNHEY and CDR2 SVGAGI. The CDR3 consists of 12 residues. For the CDR3, the DNA is TGTGCCAGCAGTCGAACAAACTACGAGCAGTACTTC. It translates to CASSRTNYEQYF.

The J gene is TRBJ2-7, the V gene TRBV5-1; 7 bases match TRBD2. Germline trimming cut 0 bases from V and 5 bases from J; bases unmatched to any gene: 8. The CDR3 consists of 15 residues. Germline V gene lookup returns CDR1 SGHRS and CDR2 YFSETQ. Here the CDR3 DNA reads TGCGCCAGCAGCTTGGCTTCGGGGGGACTCGACGAGCAGTACTTC. It encodes CASSLASGGLDEQYF.

About this clone itself: The same CDR3 can be traced to other DNA sequences in this sample. CDR3 protein: CASSLDQGAYEQYF. CDR3 nucleotides: TGTGCCAGCAGCTTGGATCAGGGGGCCTACGAGCAGTACTTC. This chain links TRBV7-9 with TRBJ2-7; 7 bases agree with TRBD1. This CDR3 is 14 amino acids long. V shed 3 bases and J 2 bases; nucleotides not matched to a gene: 4. Germline V gives CDR1 SEHNR, CDR2 FQNEAQ (reference sequence). Supplemented by reference TRBV7-9 and TRBJ2-7, the full variable domain reads DTGVSQNPRHKITKRGQNVTFRCDPISEHNRLYWYRQTLGQGPEFLTYFQNEAQLEKSRLLSDRFSAERPKGSFSTLEIQRTEQGDSAMYLCASSLDQGAYEQYFGPGTRLTVT.

The rearrangement uses TRBV15 and TRBJ2-5, with a possible D match to TRBD1 (5 bases). This CDR3 has 13 residues. V lost 4 bases and J lost 2, with 8 bases in between. CDR1 and CDR2 (germline): LNHNV, YYDKDF (reference sequence). The DNA for the CDR3 is TGTGCCACCAGCACAGGACATCAAGAGACCCAGTACTTC. Translation: CATSTGHQETQYF.

V and J are TRBV5-1 and TRBJ2-3; 7 bases align to TRBD1. Per germline, CDR1 SGHRS and CDR2 YFSETQ. This CDR3 is 16 amino acids long. Unmatched junction bases numbered 8, after V lost 4 bases and J lost 0 bases. CDR3 in amino acids: CASSRGTATSTDTQYF. The CDR3 DNA is TGCGCCAGCAGCCGAGGGACAGCTACTAGCACAGATACGCAGTATTTT.

This chain uses TRBV5-1 with TRBJ1-1, with unresolved D. Trimming cost V 0 bases and J 1 base, with 10 bases left between them. The CDR3 is 15 residues long. Germline V gives CDR1 SGHRS, CDR2 YFSETQ. CDR3 protein: CASSLVTASNTEAFF. CDR3 in DNA: TGCGCCAGCAGCTTGGTCACAGCCTCGAACACTGAAGCTTTCTTT.

The V and J genes are TRBV11-2 and TRBJ2-4; no reliable D call. Per the germline V gene, CDR1 is SGHAT and CDR2 is FQNNGV. Trimming shortened V by 1 base and J by 8 bases, and 6 bases separated the two germline ends. The CDR3 has 12 amino acids. The CDR3 reads CASSLVADIQYF. The DNA for the CDR3 is TGTGCCAGCAGCTTAGTGGCCGACATTCAGTACTTC.

The chain carries TRBV30 and TRBJ1-2, with TRBD1 matching over 10 bases. The CDR3 runs to 14 residues. CDR1 is GTSNPN, CDR2 SVGIG, per germline (reference sequence). The junction had 9 bases not matched to a gene; V was cut back by 4 bases and J by 7 bases. The DNA of the CDR3 is TGTGCCTGGACAAAAGACAGGGGGCTAATTGGCTACACCTTC. Translating gives CAWTKDRGLIGYTF.

This chain connects TRBV6-5 to TRBJ2-7; possibly TRBD2 for D (6 bases). Between the trimmed V and J ends, which lost 6 bases and 2 bases, there was a span of 17 bases. The CDR3 is 15 residues long. Germline V gives CDR1 MNHEY, CDR2 SVGAGI. CDR3 nucleotide sequence: TGTGCCAGCAGCCCCGGGGGTTCGAAGACCTACGAGCAGTACTTC. Protein product: CASSPGGSKTYEQYF.

In its sample, this clone was seen once. The CDR3: CASSPPTSGKGEQFF. In DNA, the CDR3 is TGTGCCAGCTCACCACCGACTAGCGGGAAGGGTGAGCAGTTCTTC. The J gene is TRBJ2-1, the V gene TRBV18; 11 nucleotides line up with TRBD2. The CDR3 has 15 amino acids. Unmatched junction bases numbered 4, after V lost 0 bases and J lost 9 bases. Looked up from germline, CDR1 is KGHSH and CDR2 is LQKENI.

The gene calls are TRBV6-1 and TRBJ1-1, with D hard to call. The CDR3 contains 15 residues. The V gene's germline CDR1 is MNHNS and CDR2 SASEGT. V was trimmed by 2 bases and J by 6 bases, leaving 16 bases between them. CDR3 bases: TGTGCCAGCAGTGAAATTCTTCCCGGTGTATCTGAAGCTTTCTTT. It translates to CASSEILPGVSEAFF.

CDR3 bases: TGTGCCAGCAGCCGGGGAGGGGCTGAAGCTTTCTTT. Protein product: CASSRGGAEAFF. V gene TRBV6-5 combines with J gene TRBJ1-1, with D tentatively TRBD1 (5 bases). The CDR3 loop spans 12 amino acids. V was shortened by 6 bases and J by 6 bases, with 11 bases between the two germline ends. CDR1 and CDR2 from the germline V gene are MNHEY and SVGAGI.

This rearrangement joins TRBV5-8 to TRBJ2-7; tentatively, D is TRBD2 (5 bases). CDR3 length: 16 amino acids. In germline, CDR1 is SGHTS, CDR2 YDEGEE. Trimming removed 0 bases from V and 1 base from J, with 14 bases in between. CDR3 nucleotides: TGTGCCAGCAGCTTGGTCCGGGATCTTCTTTCCTACGAGCAGTACTTC. Translated: CASSLVRDLLSYEQYF.

The chain employs TRBV5-1 and TRBJ2-7; 9 bases are a match to TRBD1. The V gene end was trimmed by 0 bases and the J gene end by 4 bases; junction bases not matched to a gene: 5. The CDR3 contains 15 residues. Germline V lookup: CDR1 SGHRS, CDR2 YFSETQ. CDR3 sequence reads: CASSLATTGGYEQYF. The CDR3 DNA is TGCGCCAGCAGCTTGGCCACGACAGGGGGGTACGAGCAGTACTTC.

CDR3 sequence reads: CASSQDRGAVMEKLFF. In DNA, the CDR3 is TGTGCCAGCAGCCAAGACAGGGGCGCCGTAATGGAAAAACTGTTTTTT. J is TRBJ1-4 and V is TRBV7-6, with 8 bases lining up with TRBD1. V lost 5 bases, J lost 8 bases, and 13 bases stayed unmatched. Germline V gene lookup returns CDR1 SGHVS and CDR2 FNYEAQ. This CDR3 has 16 residues.